This TCR beta chain originates from a study of blood T cell repertoires in COVID-19. Germline lookup yields CDR1 SGHTA and CDR2 FQGNSA. This CDR3 is 14 amino acids long. V gave up 1 base and J gave up 6 bases; unmatched junction bases: 3. Original processing methods: Reference gene primer amplification gave estimated nucleated cell counts. Clones were read by immunoSEQ multiplex PCR, and TCRdb kept only the in-frame ones, dropping some. The V and J calls and the clone size are those of that table, but D and trimming were determined from the DNA. Of some 290,000 clones in the sample, 70% to 90% were seen once.

V usage is TRBV7-2 and J usage is TRBJ2-3; 8 nucleotides line up with TRBD2. The sequencing input was peripheral blood. This TCR derives from a man between 18 and 29 years old with active or convalescent COVID-19. In DNA form, the CDR3 reads TGTGCCAGCAGCTTAGTTCCTAGCGGGGATACGCAGTATTTT. Its protein is CASSLVPSGDTQYF.